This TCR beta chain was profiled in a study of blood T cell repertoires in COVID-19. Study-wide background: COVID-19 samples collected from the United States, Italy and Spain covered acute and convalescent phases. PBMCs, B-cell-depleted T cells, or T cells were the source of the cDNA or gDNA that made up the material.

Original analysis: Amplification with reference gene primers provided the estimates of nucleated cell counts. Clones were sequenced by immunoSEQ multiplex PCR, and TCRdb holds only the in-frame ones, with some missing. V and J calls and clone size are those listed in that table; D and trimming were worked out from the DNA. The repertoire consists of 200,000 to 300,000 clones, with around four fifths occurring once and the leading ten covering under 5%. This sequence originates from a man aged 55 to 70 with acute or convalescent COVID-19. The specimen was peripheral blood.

CDR3 sequence reads: CASGLAAGDNIQYF. Here the CDR3 DNA reads TGTGCCAGTGGCCTAGCGGCAGGGGACAACATTCAGTACTTC. This rearrangement joins TRBV19 to TRBJ2-4, with D possibly TRBD2 on 7 matching bases. The germline CDR1 and CDR2 sequences are LNHDA and SQIVND (reference sequence). The V end lost 8 bases, the J end lost 7 bases, and 18 bases lay between the germline ends. CDR3 size: 14 residues. Full variable domain (missing parts from reference TRBV19 and TRBJ2-4): DGGITQSPKYLFRKEGQNVTLSCEQNLNHDAMYWYRQDPGQGLRLIYYSQIVNDFQKGDIAEGYSVSREKKESFPLTVTSAQKNPTAFYLCASGLAAGDNIQYFGAGTRLSVL.